This record covers a single TCR beta chain. This receptor's antigen is unknown. No quality values exist for individual bases; no much larger clone is one base distant. These data belong to a study of control samples from healthy donors and cancer patients (dated by TCRdb to about 2020). Library preparation employed the immunoSEQ multiplex PCR assay. TCRdb holds this immuneACCESS table with in-frame rearrangements only. Some clones are missing; in checked studies, unresolved V genes explain under half, and the rest has no known cause. For this sample the table gives 150,000 to 200,000 clones, of which around 90% were detected only once. 1.2% to 1.5% of the sample lies in the top ten. The germline ends are 4 bases apart after V is trimmed by 4 bases and J by 5 bases. Per the germline V gene, SGHDT is the CDR1 and YYEEEE is the CDR2. The CDR3 sequence holds 11 residues, the cysteine and phenylalanine included. The entry retains the CDR3 DNA only, 33 bases that are in frame from base 1.

This sequence uses TRBV5-6 and TRBJ1-3; no D segment can be confidently identified. Sequences were obtained from blood. This receptor was identified in a woman aged 45-59 years in good health. The sequence in DNA is TGTGCCAGCAGCATGCGAAACACCATATATTTT. It specifies CASSMRNTIYF. With the rest looked up from the reference TRBV5-6 and TRBJ1-3 genes rather than sequenced, the full variable domain is DAGVTQSPTHLIKTRGQQVTLRCSPKSGHDTVSWYQQALGQGPQFIFQYYEEEERQRGNFPDRFSGHQFPNYSSELNVNALLLGDSALYLCASSMRNTIYFGEGSWLTVV.